This T cell receptor beta chain is drawn from a study of CD8+CD57+ T cells in acquired aplastic anemia. Profiling that covered TCR beta VDJ and CDR3 relied on genomic DNA as its template. TCRdb recomputed calls from the reads with MiXCR, one row per CDR3 protein. The sample shows roughly 58,000 distinct CDR3 sequences, less than 65% of them seen only once. Sequencing was done on a sample of sorted CD4+, CD8+, or CD8+CD57+ T cells (not recorded which) from PBMCs. The sequence was obtained from a human donor in good health, serving as a control.

CDR3 nucleotides: TGCGCCAGCGGGCCACAGAACACTGAAGCTTTCTTT. It codes for CASGPQNTEAFF. The chain joins TRBV10-2 to TRBJ1-1; no clear D. Germline lookup yields CDR1 WSHSY and CDR2 SAAADI. The CDR3 spans 12 residues. V was cut by 8 bases and J by 1 base, with 8 bases left in between.